This TCR beta chain was captured by sequencing in a study of T cell responses to AZD1222 COVID-19 vaccine. General study findings and limits: Most donors were white British and more were female, and clonal diversity was possibly underestimated. In the spike-specific TCR repertoire, nearly half reportedly target unmutated variant regions.

Sequenced by immunoSEQ multiplex PCR; TCRdb stores in-frame clones only, minus some. Here the sample spans 75,000 to 90,000 clones, approximately 91% being singletons. The CDR3 contains 16 residues. The J segment lost 3 bases and the V segment lost 2 bases, leaving 9 bases of the junction unmatched. Germline V gene lookup returns CDR1 SEHNR and CDR2 FQNEAQ (reference sequence). On this clone: The antigen is not known.

Sequenced here: peripheral blood, sampled on day 0 of AZD1222 vaccination. The receptor was isolated from an adult in good health. The rearrangement joins TRBV7-9 to TRBJ1-1, with 7 bases that match TRBD1. CDR3 sequence: CASSLPIGQGDTEAFF. CDR3 coding DNA: TGTGCCAGCAGCTTACCGATAGGGCAGGGGGACACTGAAGCTTTCTTT.